These 8 T cell receptor beta chains share one sample of origin, sequenced in a study of blood T cell repertoires in COVID-19. The method was immunoSEQ multiplex PCR; TCRdb's version includes in-frame clones alone and lacks a portion of them. The data hold approximately 270,000 clones, with approximately 83% observed a single time. The specimen was PBMCs or T cells enriched from blood (not recorded which). The receptors were gathered from a woman in her 50s who had recovered from COVID-19.

The rearrangement joins TRBV27 to TRBJ1-5, with D maybe TRBD1 (6 bases). From germline, CDR1 is MNHEY and CDR2 SMNVEV (reference sequence). V lost 6 bases and J 6 bases, leaving 12 bases between the germline ends. This CDR3 has 13 residues. The CDR3, as DNA: TGTGCCAGCAGCACCGCAGGGGCTCAGCCCCAGCATTTT. This sequence encodes CASSTAGAQPQHF.

The CDR3 spells CASSQVVAEQFF. CDR3 in DNA: TGTGCCAGTAGTCAGGTCGTTGCTGAGCAGTTCTTC. The rearrangement uses TRBV19 and TRBJ2-1; D unresolved. Germline CDR1 reads LNHDA; CDR2 reads SQIVND (reference sequence). The CDR3 runs 12 residues. Trimming left V 5 bases short and J 9 bases short, with 11 bases between.

This clone was counted a single time. The V and J genes are TRBV19 and TRBJ1-5, with D possibly being TRBD1 (6 bases). Germline assignment: CDR1 LNHDA and CDR2 SQIVND (reference sequence). This CDR3 contains 14 residues. The V gene lost 7 bases and the J gene lost 3 bases, with 13 bases spanning the gap. CDR3 DNA: TGTGCCAGTAACCCAGACAGGTTCAATCAGCCCCAGCATTTT. As protein: CASNPDRFNQPQHF. Using reference TRBV19 and TRBJ1-5 for the parts outside the CDR3, the full variable domain is DGGITQSPKYLFRKEGQNVTLSCEQNLNHDAMYWYRQDPGQGLRLIYYSQIVNDFQKGDIAEGYSVSREKKESFPLTVTSAQKNPTAFYLCASNPDRFNQPQHFGDGTRLSIL.

The chain combines TRBV10-3 with TRBJ2-5; D not certain. The CDR3 loop spans 13 amino acids. V lost 4 bases to trimming and J lost 2 bases, with 8 bases between them. CDR1 is ENHRY, CDR2 SYGVKD, per germline. The CDR3, as DNA: TGTGCCATCAGTGCAGGCAGTCAAGAGACCCAGTACTTC. It encodes CAISAGSQETQYF.

V gene TRBV2 combines with J gene TRBJ2-7; TRBD2 is a possible D gene (6 bases). V was shortened by 2 bases and J by 7 bases, with 18 bases between the two germline ends. Germline V gene lookup returns CDR1 SNHLY and CDR2 FYNNEI. CDR3 length equals 15 residues. The CDR3 loop is CASSEMRSGGREQYF. The CDR3 nucleotides are TGTGCCAGCAGTGAAATGAGAAGTGGAGGGCGGGAGCAGTACTTC.

This chain joins TRBV19 and TRBJ2-7, with TRBD1 identical over 8 bases. Germline V lookup: CDR1 LNHDA, CDR2 SQIVND (reference sequence). V lost 5 bases to trimming and J lost 5 bases; unmatched junction nucleotides: 8. This CDR3 has 14 residues. CDR3: CASSELTGVNEQYF. CDR3 DNA: TGTGCCAGTAGTGAGTTGACAGGGGTAAACGAGCAGTACTTC.

This clone was seen a handful of times. This chain uses TRBV27 with TRBJ2-1; 11 nucleotides agree with TRBD1. The germline gives CDR1 MNHEY, CDR2 SMNVEV (reference sequence). V was pared by 2 bases and J by 9 bases, with 3 bases of the junction left unmatched. The CDR3 is made up of 14 amino acids. The CDR3 DNA reads as TGTGCCAGCAGTTTAGGACAGGGGGCTAGTGAGCAGTTCTTC. This sequence encodes CASSLGQGASEQFF.

The gene calls are TRBV27 and TRBJ2-7, with 9 bases fitting TRBD2. J was trimmed by 5 bases and V by 0 bases; bases with no gene match: 5. Germline V gene data show CDR1 as MNHEY and CDR2 as SMNVEV (reference sequence). The CDR3 extends over 15 amino acids. Written as DNA, the CDR3 is TGTGCCAGCAGTTTATCGGCTAGCGGGAATGACGAGCAGTACTTC. Its protein product is CASSLSASGNDEQYF.